This TCR beta chain was recorded in a study of response to subunit inactivated influenza vaccine. Findings and limits, study-wide: With each seasonal influenza vaccination, the authors suggested, few new T cells are recruited.

This clonotype was recorded a few times. Its antigen is not identified. TCRdb recomputed calls from the RT-PCR reads with MiXCR, one row per CDR3 protein. The sample has about 520,000 distinct CDR3 sequences, approximately 24% seen once. Between the trimmed V and J ends, which lost 3 bases and 6 bases, there was a span of 15 bases. CDR1 ENHRY and CDR2 SYGVKD come from the germline V gene. This CDR3 contains 15 residues. Sequences were derived from CD4+ T cells sorted from PBMCs, sampled 5 days after vaccination. The source of this sequence is a man in his fifties or sixties who received an inactivated influenza vaccine. The chain combines TRBV10-3 with TRBJ1-5, with a possible D match to TRBD1 (5 bases). In DNA form, the CDR3 reads TGTGCCATCAGTGATGTGTTGTCAGGGAGTCAGCCCCAGCATTTT. Translating gives CAISDVLSGSQPQHF.